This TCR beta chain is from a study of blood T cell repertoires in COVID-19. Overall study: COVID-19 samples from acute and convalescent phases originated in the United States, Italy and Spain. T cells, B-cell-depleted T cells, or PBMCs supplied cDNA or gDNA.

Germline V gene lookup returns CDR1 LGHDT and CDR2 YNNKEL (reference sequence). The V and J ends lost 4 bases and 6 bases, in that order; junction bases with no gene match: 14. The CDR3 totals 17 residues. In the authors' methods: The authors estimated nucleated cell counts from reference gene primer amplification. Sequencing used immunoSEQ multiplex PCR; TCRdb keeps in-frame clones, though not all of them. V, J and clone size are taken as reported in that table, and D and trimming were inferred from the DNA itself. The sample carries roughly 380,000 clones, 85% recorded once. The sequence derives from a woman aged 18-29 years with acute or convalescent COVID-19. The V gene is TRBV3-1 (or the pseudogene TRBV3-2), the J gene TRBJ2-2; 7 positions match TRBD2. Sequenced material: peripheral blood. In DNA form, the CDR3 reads TGTGCCAGCAGCCCCAGCGGGGAGGGAGTGGCCGCCGGGGAGCTGTTTTTT. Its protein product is CASSPSGEGVAAGELFF.